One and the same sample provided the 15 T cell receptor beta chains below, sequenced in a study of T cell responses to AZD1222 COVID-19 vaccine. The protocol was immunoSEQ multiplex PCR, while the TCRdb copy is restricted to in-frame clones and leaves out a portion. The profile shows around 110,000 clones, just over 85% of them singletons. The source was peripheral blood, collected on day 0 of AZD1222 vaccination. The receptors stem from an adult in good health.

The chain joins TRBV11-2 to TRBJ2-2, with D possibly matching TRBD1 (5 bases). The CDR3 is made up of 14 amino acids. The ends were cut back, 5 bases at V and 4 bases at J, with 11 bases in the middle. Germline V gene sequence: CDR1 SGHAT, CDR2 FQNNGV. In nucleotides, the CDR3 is TGTGCCAGCAGCCCCGACAGAGCCACCGGGGAGCTGTTTTTT. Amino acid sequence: CASSPDRATGELFF.

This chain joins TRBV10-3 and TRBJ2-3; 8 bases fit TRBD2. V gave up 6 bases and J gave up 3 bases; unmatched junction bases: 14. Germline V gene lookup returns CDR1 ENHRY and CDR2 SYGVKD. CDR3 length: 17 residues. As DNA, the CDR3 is TGTGCCATCAGGGGGGGCTTGGCAGCGGGGGTAACAGATACGCAGTATTTT. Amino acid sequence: CAIRGGLAAGVTDTQYF.

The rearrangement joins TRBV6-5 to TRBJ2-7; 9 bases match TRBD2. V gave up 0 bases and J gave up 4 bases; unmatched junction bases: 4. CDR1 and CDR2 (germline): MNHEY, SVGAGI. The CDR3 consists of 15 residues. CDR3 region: CASSYSSGSAYEQYF. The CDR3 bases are TGTGCCAGCAGTTACTCTAGCGGGAGCGCATACGAGCAGTACTTC.

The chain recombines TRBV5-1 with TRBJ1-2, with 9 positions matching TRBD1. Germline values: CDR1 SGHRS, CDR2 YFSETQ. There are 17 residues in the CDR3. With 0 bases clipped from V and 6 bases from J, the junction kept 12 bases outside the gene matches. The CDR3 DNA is TGCGCCAGCAGCTTGGGGACAGGGGTTAGGGTTCGCGATGGCTACACCTTC. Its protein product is CASSLGTGVRVRDGYTF.

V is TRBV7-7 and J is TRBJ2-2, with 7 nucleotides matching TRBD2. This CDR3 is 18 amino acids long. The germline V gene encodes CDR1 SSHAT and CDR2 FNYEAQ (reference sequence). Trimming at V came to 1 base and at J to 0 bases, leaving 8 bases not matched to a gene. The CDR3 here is CASSLGLAGSTNTGELFF. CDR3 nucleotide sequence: TGTGCCAGCAGCTTAGGACTAGCTGGGTCCACGAACACCGGGGAGCTGTTTTTT.

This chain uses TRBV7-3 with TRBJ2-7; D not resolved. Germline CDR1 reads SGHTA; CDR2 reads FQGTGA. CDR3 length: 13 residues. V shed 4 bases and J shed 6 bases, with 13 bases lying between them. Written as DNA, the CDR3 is TGTGCCAGCAGCTCTACTACCCTTAGCGAGCAGTACTTC. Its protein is CASSSTTLSEQYF.

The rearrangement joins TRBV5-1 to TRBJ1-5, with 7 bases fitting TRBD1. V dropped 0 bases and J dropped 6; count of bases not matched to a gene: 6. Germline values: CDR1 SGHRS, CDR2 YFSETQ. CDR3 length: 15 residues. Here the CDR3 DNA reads TGCGCCAGCAGCTTGGGACAGGGAGGGAGTCAGCCCCAGCATTTT. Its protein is CASSLGQGGSQPQHF.

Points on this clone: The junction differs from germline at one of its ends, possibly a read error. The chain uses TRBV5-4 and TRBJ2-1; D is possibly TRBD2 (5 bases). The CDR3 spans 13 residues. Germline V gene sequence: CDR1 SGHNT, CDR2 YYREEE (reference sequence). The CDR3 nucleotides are TGTGCCAGCACCTTGGGGAGTGCGAATGAGCAGTTCTTC. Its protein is CASTLGSANEQFF.

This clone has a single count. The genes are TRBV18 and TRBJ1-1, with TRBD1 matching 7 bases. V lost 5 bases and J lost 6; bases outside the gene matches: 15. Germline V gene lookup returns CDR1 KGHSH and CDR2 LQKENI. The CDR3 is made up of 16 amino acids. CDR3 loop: CASSSAGTAPRAEAFF. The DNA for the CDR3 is TGTGCCAGCTCATCCGCGGGGACAGCCCCCCGAGCTGAAGCTTTCTTT.

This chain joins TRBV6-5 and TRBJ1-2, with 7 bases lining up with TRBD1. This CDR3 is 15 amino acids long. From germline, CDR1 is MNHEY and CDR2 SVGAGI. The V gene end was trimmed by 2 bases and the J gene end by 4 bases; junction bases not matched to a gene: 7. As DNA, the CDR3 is TGTGCCAGCAGTTACGGGGGACAGAAGGTCTATGGCTACACCTTC. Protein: CASSYGGQKVYGYTF.

The CDR3 region has the DNA TGTGCCACCCGACAGGGCCTATTATCTAACTATGGCTACACCTTC. It encodes CATRQGLLSNYGYTF. V gene TRBV19 combines with J gene TRBJ1-2; TRBD1 matches 7 bases. Germline values: CDR1 LNHDA, CDR2 SQIVND (reference sequence). This CDR3 region has 15 residues. With V trimmed by 10 bases and J by 0 bases, 11 bases remained unmatched.

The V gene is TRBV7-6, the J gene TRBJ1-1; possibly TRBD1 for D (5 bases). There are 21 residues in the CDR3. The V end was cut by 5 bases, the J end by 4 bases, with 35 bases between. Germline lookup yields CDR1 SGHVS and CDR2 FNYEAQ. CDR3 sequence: CASSRGGYGREGFGGGTEAFF. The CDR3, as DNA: TGTGCCAGCAGCCGGGGGGGATACGGCAGGGAAGGTTTTGGCGGAGGCACTGAAGCTTTCTTT. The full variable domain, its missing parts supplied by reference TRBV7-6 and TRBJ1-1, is GAGVSQSPRYKVTKRGQDVALRCDPISGHVSLYWYRQALGQGPEFLTYFNYEAQQDKSGLPNDRFSAERPEGSISTLTIQRTEQRDSAMYRCASSRGGYGREGFGGGTEAFFGQGTRLTVV.

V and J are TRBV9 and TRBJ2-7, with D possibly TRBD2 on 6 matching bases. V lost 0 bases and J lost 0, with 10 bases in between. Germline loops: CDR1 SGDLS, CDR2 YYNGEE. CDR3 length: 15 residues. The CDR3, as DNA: TGTGCCAGCAGCGTAGCTTTCGGGAGCTCCTACGAGCAGTACTTC. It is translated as CASSVAFGSSYEQYF.

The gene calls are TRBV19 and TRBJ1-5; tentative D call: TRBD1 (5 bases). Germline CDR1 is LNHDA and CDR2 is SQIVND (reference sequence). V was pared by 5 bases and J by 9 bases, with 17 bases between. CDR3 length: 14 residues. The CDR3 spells CASSPGPSNGPQHF. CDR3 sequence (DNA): TGTGCCAGTAGTCCGGGACCGAGCAATGGGCCCCAGCATTTT. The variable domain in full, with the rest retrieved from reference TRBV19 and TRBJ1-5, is DGGITQSPKYLFRKEGQNVTLSCEQNLNHDAMYWYRQDPGQGLRLIYYSQIVNDFQKGDIAEGYSVSREKKESFPLTVTSAQKNPTAFYLCASSPGPSNGPQHFGDGTRLSIL.

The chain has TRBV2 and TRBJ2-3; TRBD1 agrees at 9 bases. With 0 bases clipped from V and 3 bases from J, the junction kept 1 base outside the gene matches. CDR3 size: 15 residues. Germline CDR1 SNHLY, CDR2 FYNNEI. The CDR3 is CASSEAGTGTDTQYF. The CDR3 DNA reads TGTGCCAGCAGTGAAGCAGGGACAGGGACAGATACGCAGTATTTT.